This TCR beta chain was sequenced in a study of blood T cell repertoires in COVID-19. Study details: Spain, Italy and the United States supplied samples that represented acute and convalescent COVID-19. Nucleic acid was either cDNA or gDNA, and it came from T cells, B-cell-depleted T cells, or PBMCs.

This CDR3 contains 17 residues. Trimming took 4 bases from V and 2 from J; bases not matched to a gene: 10. From germline, CDR1 is MGHRA and CDR2 YSYEKL. Authors' analysis steps: Amplifying reference gene primers gave estimates of nucleated cell counts. Measured with immunoSEQ multiplex PCR; TCRdb has only the in-frame clones, and not every one. The DNA gave D and trimming, while V, J and clone size come from that table. The sample has 60,000 to 85,000 clones; about four fifths are singletons. The TCR was taken from a man between 65 and 79 years old who had recovered from COVID-19. The chain carries TRBV4-1 and TRBJ2-1; 8 bases fit TRBD2. Specimen: peripheral blood. CDR3 sequence (DNA): TGCGCCAGCAGCCCAGCAGTCGGCGGGAGGACCTACAATGAGCAGTTCTTC. It codes for CASSPAVGGRTYNEQFF.